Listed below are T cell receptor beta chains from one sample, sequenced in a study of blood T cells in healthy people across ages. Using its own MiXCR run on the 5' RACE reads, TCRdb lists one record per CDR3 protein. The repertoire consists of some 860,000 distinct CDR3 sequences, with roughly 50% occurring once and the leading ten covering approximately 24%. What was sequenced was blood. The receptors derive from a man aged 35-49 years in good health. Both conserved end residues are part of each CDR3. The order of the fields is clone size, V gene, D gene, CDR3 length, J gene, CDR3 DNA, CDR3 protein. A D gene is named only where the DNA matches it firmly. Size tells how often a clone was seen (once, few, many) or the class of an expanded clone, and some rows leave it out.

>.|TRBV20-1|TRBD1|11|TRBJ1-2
TGCAGTAGCGACAGGGACGGTGGCTACACCTTC
CSSDRDGGYTF
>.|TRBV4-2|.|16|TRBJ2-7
TGTGCCAGCAGCCAAGATTATAGACAGGTAACCTACGAGCAGTACTTC
CASSQDYRQVTYEQYF
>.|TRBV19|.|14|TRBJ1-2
TGTGCCAGTAAACGTCCCAGGCTGAACTATGGCTACACCTTC
CASKRPRLNYGYTF
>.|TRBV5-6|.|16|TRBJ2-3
TGTGCCAGCAGCGGACCGGGACACCCTCTCACAGATACGCAGTATTTT
CASSGPGHPLTDTQYF
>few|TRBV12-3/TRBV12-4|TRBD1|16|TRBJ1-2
TGTGCCAGCAGTTCCCCCGGGACAGGGCGTTTCTATGGCTACACCTTC
CASSSPGTGRFYGYTF
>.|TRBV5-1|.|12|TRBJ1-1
TGCGCCAGCAGCCCCTCAGGCGGTGAAGCTTTCTTT
CASSPSGGEAFF
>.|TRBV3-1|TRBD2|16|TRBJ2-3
TGTGCCAGCAGCCAGCTAGCGGGAGCAAGCACAGATACGCAGTATTTT
CASSQLAGASTDTQYF
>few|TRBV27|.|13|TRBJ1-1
TGTGCCAGCAGTACAACGCAGGGCACTGAAGCTTTCTTT
CASSTTQGTEAFF
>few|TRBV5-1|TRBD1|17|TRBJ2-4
TGCGCCAGCAGGCGTGTACCGGGACAGGGTTCTCAAAACATTCAGTACTTC
CASRRVPGQGSQNIQYF
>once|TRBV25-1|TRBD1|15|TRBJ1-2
TGTGCCAGCAGTGCACCGGGACAGGGGGACTATGGCTACACCTTC
CASSAPGQGDYGYTF
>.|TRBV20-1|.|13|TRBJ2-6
TGCAGTGCTTACAGGGATGGGGCCAACGTCCTGACTTTC
CSAYRDGANVLTF
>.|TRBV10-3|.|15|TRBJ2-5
TGTGCCATCAGTCGCGACAGGAACATTCAAGAGACCCAGTACTTC
CAISRDRNIQETQYF
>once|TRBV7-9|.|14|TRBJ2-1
TGTGCCAGCAGCTCAGTTGGCCCGGGGAATGAGCAGTTCTTC
CASSSVGPGNEQFF
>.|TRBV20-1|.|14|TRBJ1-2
TGCAGTGCTAGAGTTGGAGGGACTCACTATGGCTACACCTTC
CSARVGGTHYGYTF
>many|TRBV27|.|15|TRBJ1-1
TGTGCCAGCAGTTGGGGGACGCCATTGAACACTGAAGCTTTCTTT
CASSWGTPLNTEAFF
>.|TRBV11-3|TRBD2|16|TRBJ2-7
TGTGCCAGCAGCTTAACTCCACTAGCGGGAGGGTACGAGCAGTACTTC
CASSLTPLAGGYEQYF
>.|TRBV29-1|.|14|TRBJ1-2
TGCAGCGTGGCTACGGGGGGCTTGATAGGAGGCTACACCTTC
CSVATGGLIGGYTF
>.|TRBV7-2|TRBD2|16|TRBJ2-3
TGTGCCAGCAGCCCGACGACTAGCGGGGGCTCAGATACGCAGTATTTT
CASSPTTSGGSDTQYF
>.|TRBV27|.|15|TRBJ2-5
TGTGCCAGCAGGCCGGGACGAGCGCCTCAAGAGACCCAGTACTTC
CASRPGRAPQETQYF
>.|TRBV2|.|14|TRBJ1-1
TGTGCCAGCAGTGTGGGACAAAAGAACACTGAAGCTTTCTTT
CASSVGQKNTEAFF
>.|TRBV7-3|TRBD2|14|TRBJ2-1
TGTGCCAGCAGCGATAGCGGGAGATTTGATGAGCAGTTCTTC
CASSDSGRFDEQFF
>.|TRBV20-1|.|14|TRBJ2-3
TGCAGTGCTCGAGGACGGAGGACCACAGATACGCAGTATTTT
CSARGRRTTDTQYF
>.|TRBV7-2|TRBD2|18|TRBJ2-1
TGTGCCAGCAGCTTAAATGGGGCTAGCGGGAGTTCCTACAATGAGCAGTTCTTC
CASSLNGASGSSYNEQFF
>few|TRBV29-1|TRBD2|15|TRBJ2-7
TGCAGCATCAAGACCAAAGGACTAGCGGCCTACGAGCAGTACTTC
CSIKTKGLAAYEQYF
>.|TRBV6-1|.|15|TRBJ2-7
TGTGCCAGCAGTGACGGCGGGGCTATGCTTGTCGAGCAGTACTTC
CASSDGGAMLVEQYF
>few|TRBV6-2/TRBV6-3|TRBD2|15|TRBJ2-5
TGTGCCAGCATCGAAGCGGGGGGGGGTCAAGAGACCCAGTACTTC
CASIEAGGGQETQYF
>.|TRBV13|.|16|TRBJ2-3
TGTGCCAGCAGCTTATATGTAGGGAACGGCGCAGATACGCAGTATTTT
CASSLYVGNGADTQYF
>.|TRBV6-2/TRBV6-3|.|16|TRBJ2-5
TGTGCCAGCAGTTTACGGTTAGCTGGGGAGAAAGAGACCCAGTACTTC
CASSLRLAGEKETQYF
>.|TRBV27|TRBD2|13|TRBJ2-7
TGTGCCAGCGGACTAGCGGGAGTCTACGAGCAGTACTTC
CASGLAGVYEQYF
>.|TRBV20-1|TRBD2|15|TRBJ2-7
TGCAGTGCGCCAAATAGCGGGAGTATAGGCTACGAGCAGTACTTC
CSAPNSGSIGYEQYF
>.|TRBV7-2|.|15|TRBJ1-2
TGTGCCAGCAGCTACTTGCTGGGGGCGCCGGGGGGCTACACCTTC
CASSYLLGAPGGYTF
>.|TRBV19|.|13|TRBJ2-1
TGTGCCAGTAGTATAGATCCGAGGGCCCAACAGTTCTTC
CASSIDPRAQQFF
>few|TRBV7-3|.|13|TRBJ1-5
TGTGCCAGCAGCTTAAGTTTAATGCAGCCCCAGCATTTT
CASSLSLMQPQHF
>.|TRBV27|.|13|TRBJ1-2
TGTGCCAGCAGTTTAGCGATCGGCTATGGCTACACCTTC
CASSLAIGYGYTF
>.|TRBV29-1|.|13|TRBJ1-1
TGCAGCGTTGCCCGGCTGCTGAACACTGAAGCTTTCTTT
CSVARLLNTEAFF
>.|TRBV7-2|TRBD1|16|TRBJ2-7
TGTGCCAGCAGCTTAGGACAGGGACAGGTGGCCTACGAGCAGTACTTC
CASSLGQGQVAYEQYF
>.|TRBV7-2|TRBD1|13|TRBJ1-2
TGTGCCAGCAGCTCACCGACAGGGACTGGCTACACCTTC
CASSSPTGTGYTF
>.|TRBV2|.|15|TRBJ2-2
TGTGCCAGCATGCGGACAGCCATGAACACCGGGGAGCTGTTTTTT
CASMRTAMNTGELFF
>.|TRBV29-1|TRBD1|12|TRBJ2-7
TGCAGCGTTGAAATCGGGACAGCCGAGCAGTACTTC
CSVEIGTAEQYF
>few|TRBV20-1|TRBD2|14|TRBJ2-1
TGCAGTGCTAGTCAAGGGGGACTAGGGAATGAGCAGTTCTTC
CSASQGGLGNEQFF
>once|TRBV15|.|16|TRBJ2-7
TGTGCCACCAGCAGAGAAGGGACTGGACGAGGCAATGAGCAGTACTTC
CATSREGTGRGNEQYF
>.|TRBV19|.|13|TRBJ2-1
TGTGCCAGTAGTATTAGACGATACAATGAGCAGTTCTTC
CASSIRRYNEQFF
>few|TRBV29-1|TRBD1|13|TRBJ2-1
TGCAGCGTCCCCGAGGGACAGGGAAATGAGCAGTTCTTC
CSVPEGQGNEQFF
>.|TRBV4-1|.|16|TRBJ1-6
TGCGCCAGCAGCCAAGATCGGGGGTCCTATAATTCACCCCTCCACTTT
CASSQDRGSYNSPLHF
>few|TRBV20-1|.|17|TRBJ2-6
TGCAGTGCTAGAGATAAGGGTGTCCCTTCTGGGGCCAACGTCCTGACTTTC
CSARDKGVPSGANVLTF
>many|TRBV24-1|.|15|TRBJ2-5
TGTGCCACCAGTGACCCCGACAGATTTCAAGAGACCCAGTACTTC
CATSDPDRFQETQYF